This T cell receptor (beta chain) was recovered during a study of T cell responses to AZD1222 COVID-19 vaccine. Overall study results and limits: The peak T cell response came first, and repertoires were sampled only after it.

Assay: immunoSEQ multiplex PCR; the TCRdb copy retains only in-frame clones and omits some. The sample has about 120,000 clones; 70% to 90% are singletons. With regard to this clone: Its cognate antigen is unknown.

From germline, CDR1 is LNHDA and CDR2 SQIVND (reference sequence). The CDR3 length is 15 residues. Between the trimmed V and J ends, which lost 1 base and 5 bases, there was a span of 11 bases. The specimen comprised peripheral blood, sampled on day 0 of MenACWY control vaccination. This sequence originates from an adult in good health. This chain joins TRBV19 and TRBJ2-2; possible D gene TRBD1, 6 bases. The DNA for the CDR3 is TGTGCCAGTAGTATAGTGGCCGGACAGACCGGGGAGCTGTTTTTT. It is translated as CASSIVAGQTGELFF.